Shown below are 13 T cell receptor beta chains from a single sample sequenced in a study of human T cells and chemical hapten exposure. TCRdb passed the RACE reads through MiXCR, listing each CDR3 protein once. This sample has 300,000 to 450,000 distinct CDR3 sequences; about 5.1% occur once, and the top ten carry roughly 2.6%. Specified time point: pre-sensitization, week 0. Treatment of the sample: therapeutic diphenylcyclopropenone sensitization with weekly scalp DPC. Sequencing was performed on whole blood, taken in connection with sensitization to the hapten diphenylcyclopropenone (DPC). These receptors were taken from a woman between 50 and 59 years old with alopecia areata. Some clones in this sample may be carry-over from other donors' samples.

The J gene is TRBJ1-1, the V gene TRBV5-6; 8 positions match TRBD1. From germline, CDR1 is SGHDT and CDR2 YYEEEE. After removal of 4 bases from V and 4 bases from J, the junction contained 9 bases not matched to a gene. There are 15 residues in the CDR3. The CDR3 here is CASSTGQGGITEAFF. The DNA of the CDR3 is TGTGCCAGCAGCACCGGACAGGGAGGTATCACTGAAGCTTTCTTT. Complete variable domain (other parts from reference TRBV5-6 and TRBJ1-1): DAGVTQSPTHLIKTRGQQVTLRCSPKSGHDTVSWYQQALGQGPQFIFQYYEEEERQRGNFPDRFSGHQFPNYSSELNVNALLLGDSALYLCASSTGQGGITEAFFGQGTRLTVV.

This clonotype came up a few times. V and J are TRBV5-1 and TRBJ2-7, with D hard to call. CDR3 length: 14 residues. Germline CDR1 is SGHRS and CDR2 is YFSETQ. Trimming left V 1 base short and J 0 bases short, with 8 bases between. The CDR3 loop is CASSLNPDSYEQYF. The CDR3 DNA reads as TGCGCCAGCAGCTTGAATCCAGACTCCTACGAGCAGTACTTC.

The chain combines TRBV7-9 with TRBJ1-1, with D maybe TRBD1 (6 bases). Trimming shortened V by 8 bases and J by 2 bases, and 12 bases separated the two germline ends. Germline V gene data show CDR1 as SEHNR and CDR2 as FQNEAQ (reference sequence). The CDR3 has 13 amino acids. The CDR3 DNA follows: TGTGCCAGCGCCCTAGGGACAAACACTGAAGCTTTCTTT. Protein product: CASALGTNTEAFF.

This clonotype was observed a few times. The chain joins TRBV2 to TRBJ2-7; D is possibly TRBD2 (6 bases). The CDR3 has 15 amino acids. V dropped 4 bases and J dropped 3 bases, with 16 bases sitting between them. The V gene's germline CDR1 is SNHLY and CDR2 FYNNEI. As DNA, the CDR3 is TGTGCCAGCAGTGCCATAGGCGGGGCGAACTACGAGCAGTACTTC. Its translation: CASSAIGGANYEQYF.

Ten or more counts support this clonotype. This chain links TRBV15 with TRBJ2-5, with TRBD2 matching 13 bases. The CDR3 consists of 17 residues. The V gene end was trimmed by 2 bases and the J gene end by 4 bases; junction bases not matched to a gene: 7. Germline V gene data show CDR1 as LNHNV and CDR2 as YYDKDF (reference sequence). Here the CDR3 DNA reads TGTGCCACCAGCAGATCAACTAGCGGGAGGGGCGGAGAGACCCAGTACTTC. It specifies CATSRSTSGRGGETQYF.

This clonotype was recorded many times. CDR3 residues: CASSSTGTQYF. CDR3 nucleotide sequence: TGTGCCAGCAGTTCTACGGGGACCCAGTACTTC. The rearrangement links TRBV13 to TRBJ2-5; D gene ambiguous. The length of the CDR3 is 11 residues. The V gene's germline CDR1 is PRHDT and CDR2 FYEKMQ (reference sequence). Trimming shortened V by 6 bases and J by 7 bases, and 9 bases separated the two germline ends.

This clonotype was picked up a small number of times. The chain combines TRBV7-9 with TRBJ1-6, with D perhaps matching TRBD1 (5 bases). Germline CDR1 and CDR2: SEHNR and FQNEAQ (reference sequence). Trimming pared 3 bases from V and 8 bases from J, leaving 11 bases between. The length of the CDR3 is 14 residues. CDR3 in amino acids: CASSLAGGYSPLHF. DNA for the CDR3: TGTGCCAGCAGCTTGGCCGGGGGATATTCACCCCTCCACTTT.

This clonotype came up a few times. The chain carries TRBV7-2 and TRBJ1-1; D gene uncertain. V was clipped by 6 bases and J by 10 bases, with 15 bases between them. CDR1 is SGHTA and CDR2 is FQGNSA in the germline V gene. The CDR3 totals 12 residues. The CDR3 coding sequence is TGTGCCAGCAGGTCAACTGAGGCCACAGCTTTCTTT. It is translated as CASRSTEATAFF.

This clonotype occurred a few times. The V gene is TRBV3-1, the J gene TRBJ2-1; D is unclear. The CDR3 spans 16 residues. Deletions cut 0 bases from V and 2 bases from J, with 11 bases between. CDR1 is LGHDT and CDR2 is YNNKEL in the germline V gene (reference sequence). Here the CDR3 reads CASSQDGQATYNEQFF. The CDR3 nucleotides are TGTGCCAGCAGCCAAGATGGGCAGGCAACCTACAATGAGCAGTTCTTC.

In this sample, this clonotype turned up many times. This chain connects TRBV13 to TRBJ1-6; maybe TRBD1 (5 bases). The germline V gene has CDR1 PRHDT and CDR2 FYEKMQ (reference sequence). V was cut by 0 bases and J by 8 bases, with 14 bases left in between. This CDR3 has 16 amino acids. In nucleotides, the CDR3 is TGTGCCAGCAGCTTAGGGACGGGGGTTGTGCATTCACCCCTCCACTTT. Its translation: CASSLGTGVVHSPLHF.

This clonotype was seen many times. V gene TRBV20-1 combines with J gene TRBJ1-5; D uncertain. This CDR3 region has 15 residues. V was pared by 0 bases and J by 0 bases, with 9 bases between. Germline V CDR1 and CDR2: DFQATT, SNEGSKA (reference sequence). For the CDR3, the DNA is TGCAGTGCTAGAGATGTGCAGTTTAGCAATCAGCCCCAGCATTTT. Amino acids: CSARDVQFSNQPQHF.

The chain couples TRBV24-1 to TRBJ2-5, with 11 bases lining up with TRBD2. Germline lookup yields CDR1 KGHDR and CDR2 SFDVKD. The CDR3 has 13 residues. Trimming at V came to 9 bases and at J to 7 bases, leaving 6 bases not matched to a gene. CDR3 coding DNA: TGTGCCACCGGACTAGCGGGTGAACGGACCCAGTACTTC. The encoded protein is CATGLAGERTQYF.

This clonotype was counted only a few times. The rearrangement links TRBV28 to TRBJ1-5; no firm D call. This CDR3 has 13 amino acids. V lost 5 bases to trimming and J lost 3 bases, with 8 bases between them. The V gene's germline CDR1 is MDHEN and CDR2 SYDVKM. CDR3 sequence reads: CASSPLVNQPQHF. As DNA, the CDR3 is TGTGCCAGCAGTCCCCTCGTCAATCAGCCCCAGCATTTT. The complete variable domain, with remaining parts taken from reference TRBV28 and TRBJ1-5, reads DVKVTQSSRYLVKRTGEKVFLECVQDMDHENMFWYRQDPGLGLRLIYFSYDVKMKEKGDIPEGYSVSREKKERFSLILESASTNQTSMYLCASSPLVNQPQHFGDGTRLSIL.